Listed below are T cell receptor beta chains from one sample, sequenced in a study of blood T cell repertoires in COVID-19. TCRdb's copy holds only in-frame clones and misses some; the assay was immunoSEQ multiplex PCR. The sample includes tens of thousands of clones, roughly 87% of them seen just once. The sample taken for sequencing was peripheral blood. These receptors came from a woman aged 55 to 70 with COVID-19, enrolled during active disease. Each CDR3 is given with its conserved first and last residue. The order of the fields is D gene, V gene, J gene, CDR3 protein. The D gene is left open where the match is weak.

>NA|TRBV5-1|TRBJ2-7
CASSPRGLSYEQYF
>TRBD2|TRBV7-2|TRBJ2-3
CASRPSSGSTDTQYF
>TRBD1|TRBV24-1|TRBJ1-5
CATSDGTGVGPQHF
>TRBD1|TRBV6-1|TRBJ1-3
CASSELGPRGHSGNTIYF
>NA|TRBV9|TRBJ2-7
CASSGGQFSYEQYF
>NA|TRBV5-1|TRBJ1-2
CASSQDRNYGYTF
>NA|TRBV7-2|TRBJ2-3
CASSPRQGGKDTQYF
>NA|TRBV6-2/TRBV6-3|TRBJ1-2
CASSYSGRTSYGYTF
>TRBD1|TRBV3-1/TRBV3-2|TRBJ1-2
CASSGTDYGYTF
>NA|TRBV6-5|TRBJ1-2
CASGSNWRNGYTF
>TRBD1|TRBV28|TRBJ1-2
CASIQTRDSSQGYTF
>TRBD1|TRBV25-1|TRBJ1-5
CASSAQGVSNQPQHF
>NA|TRBV29-1|TRBJ1-2
CSVDGVEGYTF
>TRBD1|TRBV9|TRBJ2-2
CASSGQGRGELFF
>NA|TRBV25-1|TRBJ2-5
CASSDHEDSRGQTQYF
>TRBD2|TRBV19|TRBJ2-1
CASQGLAREDEQFF
>NA|TRBV19|TRBJ1-3
CASSIPVSSGNTIYF
>NA|TRBV30|TRBJ1-3
CAWSLLGNTIYF
>NA|TRBV7-8|TRBJ1-5
CASRPGLGNQPQHF
>NA|TRBV9|TRBJ2-7
CASSVGGSAYEQYF
>NA|TRBV5-1|TRBJ2-7
CASSLHTTGPFSYEQYF
>TRBD2|TRBV27|TRBJ2-1
CASSTGLAGTSGEQFF
>NA|TRBV3-1/TRBV3-2|TRBJ1-4
CASSQETIPGEKLFF
>NA|TRBV30|TRBJ2-2
CAWSGQDTGELFF
>TRBD2|TRBV15|TRBJ2-3
CATSSGPGGQDTQYF
>NA|TRBV5-1|TRBJ2-1
CASSPSGNNYNEQFF
>TRBD1|TRBV29-1|TRBJ1-1
CSVGQGLGTEAFF
>TRBD1|TRBV30|TRBJ2-7
CAWSLGQGAKYF
>TRBD1|TRBV18|TRBJ1-4
CASSPPGTGSGGNEKLFF
>TRBD2|TRBV28|TRBJ2-3
CASSTAGGTDTQYF
>TRBD1|TRBV9|TRBJ2-2
CASSGGTGEYTGELFF
>NA|TRBV30|TRBJ1-1
CAGVGGGWNTEAFF
>NA|TRBV29-1|TRBJ2-5
CSVGEQETQYF
>NA|TRBV11-3|TRBJ2-1
CASSSGTPSYNEQFF
>NA|TRBV2|TRBJ2-7
CAGSFSRGEQYF
>NA|TRBV11-2|TRBJ2-1
CASSLRGSSSPFNEQFF
>NA|TRBV29-1|TRBJ2-1
CSVESQAQVYNEQFF
>NA|TRBV10-1|TRBJ2-5
CASSESGQNQETQYF
>TRBD1|TRBV6-5|TRBJ1-2
CASSSLGQGSHGYTF
>NA|TRBV5-4|TRBJ2-7
CASSLEMLEEQYF
>TRBD2|TRBV4-3|TRBJ2-7
CASSLGLAGINSYEQYF
>NA|TRBV6-5|TRBJ2-1
CASSPGSANEQFF
>NA|TRBV2|TRBJ1-3
CASSENSPSGNTIYF
>TRBD1|TRBV4-1|TRBJ1-5
CASSQAGQGNQPQHF
>TRBD2|TRBV2|TRBJ2-1
CASSDSSGMGEQFF
>NA|TRBV28|TRBJ1-5
CATKTGYSNQPQHF
>NA|TRBV18|TRBJ1-1
CASSPGAGPGTEAFF